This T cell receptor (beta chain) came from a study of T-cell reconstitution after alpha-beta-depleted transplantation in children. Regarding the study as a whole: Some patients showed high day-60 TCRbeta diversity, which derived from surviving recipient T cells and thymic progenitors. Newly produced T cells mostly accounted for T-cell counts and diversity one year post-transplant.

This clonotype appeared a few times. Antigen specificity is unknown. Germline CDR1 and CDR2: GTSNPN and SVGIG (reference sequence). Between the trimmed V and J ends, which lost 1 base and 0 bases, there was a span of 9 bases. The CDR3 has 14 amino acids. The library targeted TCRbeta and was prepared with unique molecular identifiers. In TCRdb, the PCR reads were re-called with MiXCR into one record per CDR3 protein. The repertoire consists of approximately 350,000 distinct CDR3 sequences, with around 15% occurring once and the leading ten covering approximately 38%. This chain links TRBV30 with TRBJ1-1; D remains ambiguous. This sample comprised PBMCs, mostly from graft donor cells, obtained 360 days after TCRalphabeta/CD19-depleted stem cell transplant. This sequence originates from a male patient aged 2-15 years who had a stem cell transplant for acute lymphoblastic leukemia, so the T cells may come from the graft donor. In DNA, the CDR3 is TGTGCCTGGAGTGGATGGGGTGTGAACACTGAAGCTTTCTTT. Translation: CAWSGWGVNTEAFF.